The clone carrying this TCR beta chain was seen a few times. Its antigen remains unidentified. Additional DNA sequences in this sample encode the identical CDR3. The germline V gene has CDR1 SGHDN and CDR2 FVKESK. V gave up 1 base and J gave up 3 bases; unmatched junction bases: 6. This CDR3 spans 17 amino acids. These data are taken from a study of beta chain features in type 1 diabetes. Based on CD45RO/CCR7/CD25/CD127/CD95/CD27, CD4+ regulatory, stem cell-like memory, naive and central memory cells were sorted. The authors reverse transcribed all of the isolated RNA, so sequencing captured expressed TCRB transcripts. The method was immunoSEQ multiplex PCR; TCRdb's version includes in-frame clones alone and lacks a portion of them. The repertoire has about 620,000 clones, 15% of them found once; the top ten carry more than 0.08%. Study results and caveats: Among patients, naive, central memory and Treg TCRB repertoires appeared more similar than among healthy donors. Unsettled here was the matter of whether HLA type influences TCRB rearrangement. High-TCR-expressing cells could be over-represented by cDNA sequencing.

The material sequenced was naive CD4+ T cells from blood. The V gene is TRBV14, the J gene TRBJ2-7, with 13 bases matching TRBD2. The clonotype comes from a man between 18 and 35 years old in good health. The CDR3 protein is CASSQGLAGGQLYEQYF. CDR3 nucleotide sequence: TGTGCCAGCAGCCAAGGACTAGCGGGGGGTCAGCTCTACGAGCAGTACTTC.